One and the same sample provided the 18 T cell receptor beta chains below, sequenced in a study of spatial heterogeneity in lung cancer. TCRdb re-called the 5' RACE reads with MiXCR, one entry per CDR3 protein. The data contain about 20,000 distinct CDR3 sequences, about a fifth of them singletons. Time point described: sample taken at primary tumor resection. Tumor, nontumor lung or frozen PBMC supplied whole RNA, sequenced without sorting. This material consisted of PBMCs, taken at surgery. These TCRs come from a male donor with early-stage non-small cell lung cancer.

This clonotype was seen ten or more times. This chain connects TRBV19 to TRBJ1-5; D unresolved. V dropped 6 bases and J dropped 5 bases, with 11 bases sitting between them. Germline CDR1 reads LNHDA; CDR2 reads SQIVND (reference sequence). The CDR3 runs to 13 residues. CDR3: CASRIAGHQPQHF. The CDR3 coding sequence is TGTGCCAGTAGGATCGCCGGGCATCAGCCCCAGCATTTT.

This clonotype appeared a few times. J is TRBJ2-1 and V is TRBV11-3; maybe TRBD1 (6 bases). CDR3 length: 11 residues. CDR1 is SGHNT and CDR2 is YENEEA in the germline V gene. The V and J ends lost 5 bases and 8 bases respectively, with 7 bases between them. This chain's CDR3 is CASSGGHEQFF. The CDR3 DNA reads TGTGCCAGCAGCGGGGGCCATGAGCAGTTCTTC.

The chain combines TRBV14 with TRBJ2-2; unclear D gene. V was cut by 4 bases and J by 0 bases, with 9 bases left in between. Per germline, CDR1 SGHDN and CDR2 FVKESK. The CDR3 consists of 15 residues. The CDR3 DNA follows: TGTGCCAGCAGCCCTCACATCCCGAACACCGGGGAGCTGTTTTTT. Protein sequence: CASSPHIPNTGELFF.

The DNA of the CDR3 is TGTGCCAGCAGCTTATCGGGACAAGGCACAGATACGCAGTATTTT. Protein sequence: CASSLSGQGTDTQYF. V and J are TRBV7-9 and TRBJ2-3; the D gene is possibly TRBD1 (6 bases). The germline CDR1 and CDR2 sequences are SEHNR and FQNEAQ (reference sequence). This CDR3 region has 15 residues. V lost 2 bases, J lost 1 base, and 10 bases lay in between.

By share of the sample, this clonotype is medium-sized. The CDR3: CAISESETGPYGAKNIQYF. The CDR3 DNA sequence: TGTGCCATCAGTGAGTCGGAGACAGGCCCTTATGGGGCCAAAAACATTCAGTACTTC. The gene calls are TRBV10-3 and TRBJ2-4; TRBD1 is a possible D gene (6 bases). The V gene lost 0 bases and the J gene lost 1 base, with 19 bases spanning the gap. Per germline, CDR1 ENHRY and CDR2 SYGVKD. The CDR3 is 19 residues long.

This clonotype was observed a few times. The J gene is TRBJ2-1, the V gene TRBV19, with TRBD1 as a possible D gene (5 bases). Germline V lookup: CDR1 LNHDA, CDR2 SQIVND (reference sequence). The CDR3 covers 13 residues. The ends were cut back, 4 bases at V and 6 bases at J, with 10 bases in the middle. CDR3 loop: CASSNIDSNEQFF. As DNA, the CDR3 is TGTGCCAGTAGTAACATCGACAGCAATGAGCAGTTCTTC.

This clonotype was seen repeatedly, ten times or more. This chain links TRBV19 with TRBJ2-3; possibly TRBD2 for D (5 bases). The CDR3 is 14 amino acids. Germline CDR1 reads LNHDA; CDR2 reads SQIVND (reference sequence). Trimming cost V 9 bases and J 0 bases, with 13 bases left between them. The CDR3 nucleotides read TGTGCCAGCCAGAGGGCAGTTAGCACAGATACGCAGTATTTT. Its translation: CASQRAVSTDTQYF.

By sample fraction, this clonotype is medium-sized. V usage is TRBV6-2 or TRBV6-3 and J usage is TRBJ2-7; 7 bases are a match to TRBD2. The V gene end was trimmed by 6 bases and the J gene end by 6 bases; junction bases not matched to a gene: 8. Germline lookup yields CDR1 MNHEY and CDR2 SVGEGT. The length of the CDR3 is 13 residues. CDR3 in amino acids: CASSPGTISEQYF. In nucleotides, the CDR3 is TGTGCCAGCAGCCCCGGGACTATATCCGAGCAGTACTTC.

By share of the sample, this clonotype is medium-sized. The genes are TRBV5-1 and TRBJ2-7, with 7 bases aligning to TRBD1. V trimming: 3 bases; J trimming: 4 bases; junction bases outside the gene matches: 10. CDR1 and CDR2 from the germline V gene are SGHRS and YFSETQ. CDR3 length: 15 amino acids. The CDR3 reads CASSSNQGVRYEQYF. The CDR3 DNA follows: TGCGCCAGCAGCTCTAATCAGGGGGTCAGGTACGAGCAGTACTTC.

On this clonotype itself: This may arise from a read error, as a much more abundant clone is one base away. The rearrangement joins TRBV7-3 to TRBJ2-1; D is perhaps TRBD1 (6 bases). The CDR3 sequence is 14 residues long. From germline, CDR1 is SGHTA and CDR2 FQGTGA. The CDR3 is CASSSTGSYNEQLF. DNA for the CDR3: TGTGCCAGCAGCTCGACAGGCTCCTACAATGAGCAGCTCTTC.

This clonotype was counted many times. The V and J genes are TRBV20-1 and TRBJ2-5, with 7 bases identical to TRBD1. Germline V gene lookup returns CDR1 DFQATT and CDR2 SNEGSKA (reference sequence). The CDR3 has 16 residues. Trimming took 0 bases from V and 2 from J; bases not matched to a gene: 9. The CDR3 reads CSARDYLDRKQETQYF. CDR3 DNA: TGCAGTGCTAGAGATTACCTGGACAGGAAACAAGAGACCCAGTACTTC.

The chain joins TRBV6-5 to TRBJ2-7; 9 bases fit TRBD2. Germline CDR1 reads MNHEY; CDR2 reads SVGAGI. This CDR3 comprises 14 residues. The ends lost 6 bases at V and 3 bases at J; junction bases unmatched: 6. CDR3 nucleotide sequence: TGTGCCAGCAGCACCGGGACTAGCAACTACGAGCAGTACTTC. It specifies CASSTGTSNYEQYF.

This clonotype occurred a few times. CDR3 residues: CASSPRGQASYEQYF. The DNA for the CDR3 is TGTGCCAGCAGTCCCCGTGGACAGGCCTCCTACGAGCAGTACTTC. The V gene is TRBV7-6, the J gene TRBJ2-7, with 7 positions matching TRBD1. The CDR3 runs 15 residues. Losses at the gene ends were 6 bases for V and 0 bases for J; bases not matched to a gene: 8. Per germline, CDR1 SGHVS and CDR2 FNYEAQ.

This clonotype appeared a few times. The rearrangement joins TRBV20-1 to TRBJ2-1; 8 bases map to TRBD2. The CDR3 totals 14 residues. The V gene end was trimmed by 1 base and the J gene end by 9 bases; junction bases not matched to a gene: 8. The germline V gene encodes CDR1 DFQATT and CDR2 SNEGSKA (reference sequence). CDR3 nucleotide sequence: TGCAGTGCTAGAGCCCCACGGGGGGGGATTGAGCAGTTCTTC. Translated, it gives CSARAPRGGIEQFF.

About this clonotype itself: This clone may be a read error of a much larger clone one base away. The genes are TRBV7-6 and TRBJ2-3; 8 bases agree with TRBD1. The CDR3 length is 15 residues. Germline CDR1 is SGHVS and CDR2 is FNYEAQ. Trimming took 2 bases from V and 0 from J; bases not matched to a gene: 1. DNA of the CDR3: TGTGCCAGCAGCTTACAGGGGGCCAGCACAGATACGCAGTATTTT. Its translation is CASSLQGASTDTQYF.

This clonotype was observed at least ten times. The rearrangement uses TRBV7-9 and TRBJ2-6; TRBD1 aligns across 11 bases. The CDR3 is 17 amino acids. Trimming at V came to 4 bases and at J to 2 bases, leaving 4 bases not matched to a gene. CDR1 and CDR2 (germline): SEHNR, FQNEAQ (reference sequence). CDR3 sequence reads: CASSSGQGATGANVLTF. CDR3 sequence (DNA): TGTGCCAGCAGCTCCGGACAGGGGGCAACTGGGGCCAACGTCCTGACTTTC.

This clonotype has more than one count but fewer than ten. The chain has TRBV7-9 and TRBJ1-1; possible D gene TRBD1, 5 bases. Trimming removed 7 bases from V and 1 base from J, with 19 bases in between. The CDR3 has 16 amino acids. Looked up from germline, CDR1 is SEHNR and CDR2 is FQNEAQ (reference sequence). This chain's CDR3 is CASTTFAGQGNTEAFF. In DNA form, the CDR3 reads TGTGCCAGCACCACATTCGCCGGGCAGGGGAACACTGAAGCTTTCTTT.

The genes are TRBV27 and TRBJ2-1; 9 bases agree with TRBD1. The germline gives CDR1 MNHEY, CDR2 SMNVEV (reference sequence). The CDR3 loop spans 13 amino acids. V gave up 10 bases and J gave up 6 bases; unmatched junction bases: 7. CDR3 DNA: TGTGCCAACACCGTGGGACAGGGCAATGAGCAGTTCTTC. Its protein is CANTVGQGNEQFF.